This T cell receptor beta chain comes out of a study of Ad26.COV2.S vaccination and SARS-CoV-2 variants. The table came from immunoSEQ multiplex PCR; TCRdb's copy has only in-frame clones and leaves some out. The top ten clones hold approximately 4% of a sample with about 420,000 clones, approximately 87% of them seen once. Treatment here: 15 to 20 received Ad26.COV2.S at low or high dose, single or two shots; about five received placebo; per-sample allocation not given. Material that was analyzed had been drawn on day 63 after the first vaccine or placebo injection. The V gene lost 2 bases and the J gene lost 2 bases, with 11 bases spanning the gap. Germline V lookup: CDR1 SGHRS, CDR2 YFSETQ. This CDR3 contains 14 residues.

The sequenced sample was peripheral blood, obtained in a trial of Ad26.COV2.S vaccine versus placebo. The receptor was isolated from a person between 18 and 60 years old who received the Ad26.COV2.S COVID-19 vaccine or a placebo. V and J are TRBV5-1 and TRBJ2-7; TRBD1 might be the D (6 bases). This CDR3 is CASSFRSGAYEQYF. CDR3 DNA sequence: TGCGCCAGCAGCTTCAGATCAGGGGCCTACGAGCAGTACTTC.